Below, 8 T cell receptor beta chains from the same sample are listed, as sequenced in a study of T cell changes during pregnancy in multiple sclerosis. Only in-frame clones appear in the TCRdb table, and some are missing; sequencing was by immunoSEQ multiplex PCR. This table has tens of thousands of clones, roughly 90% appearing once. This sample comprised CD4+ T cells from peripheral blood mononuclear cells, obtained after pregnancy. The receptors stem from a female donor with multiple sclerosis, enrolled in a pregnancy study.

J is TRBJ1-4 and V is TRBV19, with TRBD1 as a possible D gene (6 bases). Germline V lookup: CDR1 LNHDA, CDR2 SQIVND (reference sequence). Between the trimmed V and J ends, which lost 3 bases and 7 bases, there was a span of 9 bases. The CDR3 is 13 amino acids. The CDR3 reads CASSMGAREKLFF. In nucleotides, the CDR3 is TGTGCCAGTAGTATGGGGGCTCGTGAAAAACTGTTTTTT.

The chain is built from TRBV7-2 and TRBJ1-1; tentative D call: TRBD1 (6 bases). CDR1 and CDR2 from the germline V gene are SGHTA and FQGNSA. V lost 5 bases, J lost 1 base, and 14 bases lay in between. This CDR3 is built from 15 residues. The CDR3: CASSTDRLKNTEAFF. CDR3 DNA: TGTGCCAGCAGCACCGACAGGTTGAAGAACACTGAAGCTTTCTTT.

The rearrangement uses TRBV19 and TRBJ2-7; a possible D gene is TRBD2 (6 bases). Germline CDR1 LNHDA, CDR2 SQIVND (reference sequence). The ends were cut back, 6 bases at V and 4 bases at J, with 10 bases in the middle. The CDR3 totals 12 residues. The CDR3 reads CASSGRIYEQYF. The CDR3 DNA follows: TGTGCCAGTAGCGGGAGAATATACGAGCAGTACTTC. The full variable domain, rest sourced from reference TRBV19 and TRBJ2-7, is DGGITQSPKYLFRKEGQNVTLSCEQNLNHDAMYWYRQDPGQGLRLIYYSQIVNDFQKGDIAEGYSVSREKKESFPLTVTSAQKNPTAFYLCASSGRIYEQYFGPGTRLTVT.

This chain links TRBV7-2 with TRBJ1-2; 8 positions match TRBD1. The CDR3 sequence is 14 residues long. V was pared by 1 base and J by 2 bases, with 0 bases of the junction left unmatched. CDR1 is SGHTA and CDR2 is FQGNSA in the germline V gene. The chain's CDR3 is CASSLGTGNYGYTF. In nucleotides, the CDR3 is TGTGCCAGCAGCTTAGGGACAGGGAACTATGGCTACACCTTC.

This chain uses TRBV2 with TRBJ1-4, with 10 positions matching TRBD1. This CDR3 spans 15 amino acids. V shed 10 bases, J shed 7 bases, and the junction held 12 bases outside the gene matches. Germline lookup yields CDR1 SNHLY and CDR2 FYNNEI. The CDR3 DNA is TGTGCCACGGGACAGGGGCCCGCCGGTGGTGAAAAACTGTTTTTT. Translated, it gives CATGQGPAGGEKLFF. The full variable domain, with the rest looked up from reference TRBV2 and TRBJ1-4, is EPEVTQTPSHQVTQMGQEVILRCVPISNHLYFYWYRQILGQKVEFLVSFYNNEISEKSEIFDDQFSVERPDGSNFTLKIRSTKLEDSAMYFCATGQGPAGGEKLFFGSGTQLSVL.

The chain joins TRBV4-1 to TRBJ2-7; 8 bases are a match to TRBD1. The CDR3 consists of 16 residues. Germline V lookup: CDR1 MGHRA, CDR2 YSYEKL. Trimming removed 3 bases from V and 2 bases from J; junction bases left unmatched: 9. The CDR3 region has the DNA TGCGCCAGCAGCCAGCTCATCGGACAGGGTCCCTACGAGCAGTACTTC. This encodes CASSQLIGQGPYEQYF.

The count of this clone is one. This chain links TRBV11-2 with TRBJ1-3; TRBD1 matches 7 bases. Germline V gene sequence: CDR1 SGHAT, CDR2 FQNNGV. This CDR3 region has 17 residues. Trimming took 4 bases from V and 0 from J; bases not matched to a gene: 9. CDR3: CASSSRGQDNSGNTIYF. CDR3 coding DNA: TGTGCCAGCAGCTCTAGGGGGCAGGATAACTCTGGAAACACCATATATTTT.

The CDR3: CASSPRGAAIINSYEQYF. CDR3 bases: TGCGCCAGCAGTCCCCGAGGCGCCGCAATTATTAACTCCTACGAGCAGTACTTC. The chain uses TRBV23-1 and TRBJ2-7; D gene unclear. TRBV23-1 counts as an open reading frame of uncertain function. The CDR3 runs to 18 residues. V was pared by 4 bases and J by 0 bases, with 22 bases between.